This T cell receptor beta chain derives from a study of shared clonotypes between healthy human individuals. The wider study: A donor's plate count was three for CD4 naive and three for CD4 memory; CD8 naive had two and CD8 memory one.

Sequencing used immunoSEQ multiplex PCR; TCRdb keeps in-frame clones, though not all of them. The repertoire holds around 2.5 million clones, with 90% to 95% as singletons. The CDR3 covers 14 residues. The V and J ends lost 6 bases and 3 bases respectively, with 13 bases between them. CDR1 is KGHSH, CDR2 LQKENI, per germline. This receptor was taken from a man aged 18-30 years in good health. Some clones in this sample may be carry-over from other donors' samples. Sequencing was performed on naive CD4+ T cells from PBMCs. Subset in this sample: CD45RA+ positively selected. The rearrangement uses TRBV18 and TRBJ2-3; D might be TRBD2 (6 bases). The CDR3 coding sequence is TGTGCCAGCTCCCAGGCGGGATCTACAGATACGCAGTATTTT. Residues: CASSQAGSTDTQYF. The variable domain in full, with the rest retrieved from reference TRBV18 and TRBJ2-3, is NAGVMQNPRHLVRRRGQEARLRCSPMKGHSHVYWYRQLPEEGLKFMVYLQKENIIDESGMPKERFSAEFPKEGPSILRIQQVVRGDSAAYFCASSQAGSTDTQYFGPGTRLTVL.